This T cell receptor (beta chain) was observed in a study of cytomegalovirus exposure and HLA in healthy donors. Vbeta (60) and Jbeta (13) primers were used in the PCR. The assay was immunoSEQ multiplex PCR, and TCRdb's table has in-frame clones only and misses some. Counted here are about 130,000 clones, roughly 73% occurring once; the ten biggest clones make up less than 5%. The CDR3 is 15 residues long. Germline V gene sequence: CDR1 SGHNT, CDR2 YYREEE (reference sequence). Trimming removed 2 bases from V and 3 bases from J; junction bases left unmatched: 6. This sequence originates from a man between 60 and 70 years old in good health and CMV-seropositive. Sample: PBMCs. The genes are TRBV5-4 and TRBJ2-7; 9 nucleotides line up with TRBD1. CDR3 DNA: TGTGCCAGCAGCTTTATTCCGGGACAGGGCTACGAGCAGTACTTC. The encoded protein is CASSFIPGQGYEQYF.